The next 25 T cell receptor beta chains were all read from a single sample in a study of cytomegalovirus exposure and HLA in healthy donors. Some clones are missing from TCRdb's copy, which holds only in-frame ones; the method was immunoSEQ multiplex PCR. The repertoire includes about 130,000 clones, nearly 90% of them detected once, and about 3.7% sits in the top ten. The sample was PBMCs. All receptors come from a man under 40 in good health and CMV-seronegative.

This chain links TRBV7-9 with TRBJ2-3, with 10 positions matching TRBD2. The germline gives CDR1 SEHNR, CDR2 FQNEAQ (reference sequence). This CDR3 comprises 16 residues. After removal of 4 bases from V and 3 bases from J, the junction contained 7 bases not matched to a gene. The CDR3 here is CASSYERGGLTDTQYF. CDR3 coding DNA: TGTGCCAGCAGCTACGAGCGGGGGGGCTTGACAGATACGCAGTATTTT.

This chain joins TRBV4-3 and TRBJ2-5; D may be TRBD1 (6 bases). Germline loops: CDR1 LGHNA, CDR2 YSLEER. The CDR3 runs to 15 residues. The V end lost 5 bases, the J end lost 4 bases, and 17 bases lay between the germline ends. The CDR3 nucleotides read TGCGCCAGCAGCACACGTCTGCTAGGGGGAGAGACCCAGTACTTC. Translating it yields CASSTRLLGGETQYF.

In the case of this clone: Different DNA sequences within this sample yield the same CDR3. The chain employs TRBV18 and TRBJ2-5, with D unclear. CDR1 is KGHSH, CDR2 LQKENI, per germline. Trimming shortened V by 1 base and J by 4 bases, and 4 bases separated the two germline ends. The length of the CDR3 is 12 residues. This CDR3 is CASSPRGETQYF. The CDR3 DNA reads TGTGCCAGCTCACCACGCGGAGAGACCCAGTACTTC.

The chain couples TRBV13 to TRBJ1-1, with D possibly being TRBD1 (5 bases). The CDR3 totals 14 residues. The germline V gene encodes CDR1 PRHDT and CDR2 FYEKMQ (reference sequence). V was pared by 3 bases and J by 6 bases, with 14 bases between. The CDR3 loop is CASSLSAGLAEAFF. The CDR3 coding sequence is TGTGCCAGCAGCTTGAGCGCAGGGCTCGCTGAAGCTTTCTTT.

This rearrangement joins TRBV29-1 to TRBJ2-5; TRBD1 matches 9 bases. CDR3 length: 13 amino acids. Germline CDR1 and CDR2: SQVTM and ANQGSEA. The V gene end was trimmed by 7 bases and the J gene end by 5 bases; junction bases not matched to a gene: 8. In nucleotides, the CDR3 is TGCAGCGAGACACAGGGGGCTGTTGAGACCCAGTACTTC. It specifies CSETQGAVETQYF.

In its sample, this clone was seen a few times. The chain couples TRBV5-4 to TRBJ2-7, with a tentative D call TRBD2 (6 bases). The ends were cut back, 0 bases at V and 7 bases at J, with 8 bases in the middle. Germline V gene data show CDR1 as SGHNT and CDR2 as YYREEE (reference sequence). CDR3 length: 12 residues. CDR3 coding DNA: TGTGCCAGCAGCTTGGATGGAGGGGAGCAGTACTTC. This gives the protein CASSLDGGEQYF.

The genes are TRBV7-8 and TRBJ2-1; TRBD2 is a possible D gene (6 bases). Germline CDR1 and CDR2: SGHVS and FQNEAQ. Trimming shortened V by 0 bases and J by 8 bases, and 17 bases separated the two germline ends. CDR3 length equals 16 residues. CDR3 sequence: CASSLALGRGGDEQFF. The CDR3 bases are TGTGCCAGCAGCTTAGCGCTAGGACGGGGAGGTGATGAGCAGTTCTTC.

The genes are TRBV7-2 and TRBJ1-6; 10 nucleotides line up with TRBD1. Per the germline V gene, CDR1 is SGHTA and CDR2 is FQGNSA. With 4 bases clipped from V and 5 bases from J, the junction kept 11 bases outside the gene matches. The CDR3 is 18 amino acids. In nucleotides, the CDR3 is TGTGCCAGCAGCTGGAGACAGGGGGCGAACAATAATAATTCACCCCTCCACTTT. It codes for CASSWRQGANNNNSPLHF.

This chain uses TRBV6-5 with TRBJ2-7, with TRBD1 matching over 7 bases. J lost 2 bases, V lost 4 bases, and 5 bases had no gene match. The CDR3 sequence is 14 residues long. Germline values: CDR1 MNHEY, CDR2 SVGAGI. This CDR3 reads CASSSGDSAYEQYF. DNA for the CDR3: TGTGCCAGCAGTTCAGGGGACAGTGCCTACGAGCAGTACTTC.

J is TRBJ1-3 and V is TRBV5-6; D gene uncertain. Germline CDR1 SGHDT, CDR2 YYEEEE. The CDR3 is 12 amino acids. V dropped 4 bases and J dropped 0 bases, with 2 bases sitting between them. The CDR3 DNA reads TGTGCCAGCAGCCTCTCTGGAAACACCATATATTTT. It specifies CASSLSGNTIYF.

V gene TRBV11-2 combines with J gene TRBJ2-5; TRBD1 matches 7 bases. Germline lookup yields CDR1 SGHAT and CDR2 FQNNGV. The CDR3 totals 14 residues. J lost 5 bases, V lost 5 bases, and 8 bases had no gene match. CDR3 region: CASSPRDREETQYF. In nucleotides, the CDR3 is TGTGCCAGCAGCCCGAGAGACAGGGAGGAGACCCAGTACTTC.

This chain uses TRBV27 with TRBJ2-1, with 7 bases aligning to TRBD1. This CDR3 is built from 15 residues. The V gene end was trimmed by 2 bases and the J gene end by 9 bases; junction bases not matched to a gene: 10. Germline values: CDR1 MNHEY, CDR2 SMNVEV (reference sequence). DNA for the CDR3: TGTGCCAGCAGTTTAGAATGGGGGACAGCGGCTGAGCAGTTCTTC. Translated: CASSLEWGTAAEQFF.

For the CDR3, the DNA is TGTGCCAGCAGCTTTCTTCCAGGGGCTTCCTACGAGCAGTACTTC. Translating gives CASSFLPGASYEQYF. J is TRBJ2-7 and V is TRBV7-9; TRBD1 might be the D (6 bases). Germline V gene lookup returns CDR1 SEHNR and CDR2 FQNEAQ (reference sequence). This CDR3 has 15 residues. Trimming took 3 bases from V and 1 from J, leaving 13 bases between them. Drawing the rest from reference TRBV7-9 and TRBJ2-7, the complete variable domain is DTGVSQNPRHKITKRGQNVTFRCDPISEHNRLYWYRQTLGQGPEFLTYFQNEAQLEKSRLLSDRFSAERPKGSFSTLEIQRTEQGDSAMYLCASSFLPGASYEQYFGPGTRLTVT.

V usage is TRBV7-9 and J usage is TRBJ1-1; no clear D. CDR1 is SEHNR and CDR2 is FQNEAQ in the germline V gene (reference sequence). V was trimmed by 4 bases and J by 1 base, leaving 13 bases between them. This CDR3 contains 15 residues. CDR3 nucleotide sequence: TGTGCCAGCAGCTCCATCACCGTCGGGAACACTGAAGCTTTCTTT. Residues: CASSSITVGNTEAFF.

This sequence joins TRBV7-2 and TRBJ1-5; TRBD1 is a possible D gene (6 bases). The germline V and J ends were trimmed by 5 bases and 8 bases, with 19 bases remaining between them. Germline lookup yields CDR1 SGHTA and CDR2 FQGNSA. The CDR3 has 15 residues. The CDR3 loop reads CASSLPRGTEEPQHF. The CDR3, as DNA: TGTGCCAGCAGCCTCCCCAGGGGTACTGAGGAGCCCCAGCATTTT.

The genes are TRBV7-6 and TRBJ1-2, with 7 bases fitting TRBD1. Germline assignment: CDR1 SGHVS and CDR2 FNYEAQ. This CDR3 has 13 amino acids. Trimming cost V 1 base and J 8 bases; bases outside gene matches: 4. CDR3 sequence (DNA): TGTGCCAGCAGCTTAGTAGGGGGCCCCGGCTACACCTTC. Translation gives CASSLVGGPGYTF.

The CDR3 bases are TGTGCCAGCAGCTTGGGACTCGACAGGACCTACGAGCAGTACTTC. Its protein product is CASSLGLDRTYEQYF. The J gene is TRBJ2-7, the V gene TRBV5-6; a weak D match, TRBD1 (6 bases). Trimming took off 0 bases at V and 2 bases at J, with 12 bases between the two ends. Looked up from germline, CDR1 is SGHDT and CDR2 is YYEEEE. This CDR3 region has 15 residues.

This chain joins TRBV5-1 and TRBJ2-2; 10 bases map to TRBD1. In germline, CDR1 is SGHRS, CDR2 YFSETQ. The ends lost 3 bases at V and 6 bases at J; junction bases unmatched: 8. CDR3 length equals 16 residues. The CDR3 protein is CASSSPGQGTPGELFF. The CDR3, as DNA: TGCGCCAGCAGCTCTCCGGGACAGGGGACCCCCGGGGAGCTGTTTTTT.

CDR3 sequence (DNA): TGCGCCAGCAGCCAAGACCCCCGGGGGGGCGCGGCACCCCTCCACTTT. It translates to CASSQDPRGGAAPLHF. The chain couples TRBV4-3 to TRBJ1-6, with a possible D match to TRBD1 (6 bases). The length of the CDR3 is 16 residues. Germline values: CDR1 LGHNA, CDR2 YSLEER. V lost 0 bases, J lost 11 bases, and 17 bases lay in between.

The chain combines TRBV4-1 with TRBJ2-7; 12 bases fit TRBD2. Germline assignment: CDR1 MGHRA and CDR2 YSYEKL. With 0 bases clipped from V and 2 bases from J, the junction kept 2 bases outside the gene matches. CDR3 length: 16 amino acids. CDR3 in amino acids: CASSQERLAGAYEQYF. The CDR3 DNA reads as TGCGCCAGCAGCCAAGAGCGACTAGCGGGGGCCTACGAGCAGTACTTC.

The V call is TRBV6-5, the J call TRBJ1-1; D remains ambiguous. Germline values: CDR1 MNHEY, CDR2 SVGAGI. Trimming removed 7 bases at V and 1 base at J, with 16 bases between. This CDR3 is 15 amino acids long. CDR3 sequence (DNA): TGTGCCAGCACCCCCACCGGGATGGGGAACACTGAAGCTTTCTTT. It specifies CASTPTGMGNTEAFF.

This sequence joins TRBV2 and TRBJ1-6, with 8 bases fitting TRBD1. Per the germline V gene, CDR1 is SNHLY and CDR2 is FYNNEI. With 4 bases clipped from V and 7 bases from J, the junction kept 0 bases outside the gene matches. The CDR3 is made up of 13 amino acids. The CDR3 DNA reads TGTGCCAGCAGTGGGGACAGGAATTCACCCCTCCACTTT. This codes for CASSGDRNSPLHF.

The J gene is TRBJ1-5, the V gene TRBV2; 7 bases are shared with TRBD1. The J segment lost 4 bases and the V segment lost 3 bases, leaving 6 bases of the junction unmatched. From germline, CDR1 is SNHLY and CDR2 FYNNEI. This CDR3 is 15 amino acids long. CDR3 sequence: CASSDLQGWNQPQHF. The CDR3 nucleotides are TGTGCCAGCAGTGACTTACAGGGGTGGAATCAGCCCCAGCATTTT.

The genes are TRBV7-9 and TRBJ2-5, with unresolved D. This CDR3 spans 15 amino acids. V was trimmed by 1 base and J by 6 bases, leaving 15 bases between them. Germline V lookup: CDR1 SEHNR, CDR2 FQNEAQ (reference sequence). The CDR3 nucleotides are TGTGCCAGCAGCTTAGACATGGGCGTGTGGCAGACCCAGTACTTC. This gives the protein CASSLDMGVWQTQYF.

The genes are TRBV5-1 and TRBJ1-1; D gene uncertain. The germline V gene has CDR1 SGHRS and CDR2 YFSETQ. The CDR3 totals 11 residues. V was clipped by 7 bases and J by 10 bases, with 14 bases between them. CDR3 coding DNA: TGCGCCAGCTCGGGGTTGAGAGGAGCTTTCTTT. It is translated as CASSGLRGAFF.